The rows below give T cell receptor beta chains drawn from one sample of a study of cytomegalovirus exposure and HLA in healthy donors. Clones were sequenced by immunoSEQ multiplex PCR, and TCRdb holds only the in-frame ones, with some missing. Among about 220,000 clones, 85% to 90% were seen once, and the ten largest hold 2.5% to 3%. The material sequenced was PBMCs. The receptors were sampled from a man younger than 35 in good health and CMV-seronegative. Both conserved end residues are part of each CDR3. The order of the fields is J gene, V gene, clone size, D gene, CDR3 protein, CDR3 DNA. D genes are given only for firm matches. Where a row states a size, it is once, few, many or the class of an expanded clone; other rows omit it.

J: TRBJ2-7; V: TRBV29-1; size: -; D: -; CDR3: CSVGPYEQYF; DNA: TGCAGCGTTGGGCCTTACGAGCAGTACTTC
J: TRBJ1-2; V: TRBV4-3; size: few; D: -; CDR3: CASSQDLNTPYGYTF; DNA: TGCGCCAGCAGCCAAGATCTCAACACCCCTTATGGCTACACCTTC
J: TRBJ2-7; V: TRBV4-1; size: -; D: TRBD1; CDR3: CASSQDDREPPYEQYF; DNA: TGCGCCAGCAGCCAAGATGACAGGGAGCCCCCCTACGAGCAGTACTTC
J: TRBJ2-7; V: TRBV7-8; size: -; D: -; CDR3: CASSTQGFEQYF; DNA: TGTGCCAGCAGCACCCAGGGCTTCGAGCAGTACTTC
J: TRBJ2-7; V: TRBV4-3; size: -; D: -; CDR3: CASSQDEGESYEQYF; DNA: TGCGCCAGCAGCCAAGATGAGGGGGAATCCTACGAGCAGTACTTC
J: TRBJ2-7; V: TRBV5-5; size: few; D: TRBD1; CDR3: CASRSTGSYEQYF; DNA: TGTGCCAGCAGGTCGACAGGGTCCTACGAGCAGTACTTC
J: TRBJ2-7; V: TRBV28; size: once; D: -; CDR3: CASSLGGYEQYF; DNA: TGTGCCAGCAGTCTTGGCGGATACGAGCAGTACTTC
J: TRBJ1-1; V: TRBV19; size: -; D: -; CDR3: CASSGGLNTEAFF; DNA: TGTGCCAGTAGTGGAGGTCTGAACACTGAAGCTTTCTTT
J: TRBJ2-1; V: TRBV7-8; size: -; D: TRBD1; CDR3: CASCPSSGQGGGHEQFF; DNA: TGTGCCAGCTGTCCTAGCTCGGGACAGGGAGGGGGTCATGAGCAGTTCTTC
J: TRBJ1-1; V: TRBV5-1; size: -; D: TRBD1; CDR3: CASSLGDRANTEAFF; DNA: TGCGCCAGCAGCTTGGGGGACAGGGCGAACACTGAAGCTTTCTTT
J: TRBJ1-2; V: TRBV7-9; size: -; D: -; CDR3: CASSLEYDRTWGYTF; DNA: TGTGCCAGCAGCTTAGAGTACGACAGGACTTGGGGCTACACCTTC
J: TRBJ2-7; V: TRBV4-3; size: -; D: -; CDR3: CASSQEYSTYEQYF; DNA: TGCGCCAGCAGCCAAGAGTACAGTACCTACGAGCAGTACTTC
J: TRBJ2-3; V: TRBV19; size: -; D: TRBD1; CDR3: CATSPRDRAADTQYF; DNA: TGTGCCACCTCCCCGCGGGACAGGGCGGCAGATACGCAGTATTTT
J: TRBJ1-2; V: TRBV30; size: -; D: -; CDR3: CAWSNGAIQRGYTF; DNA: TGTGCCTGGAGTAACGGCGCAATTCAGCGAGGCTACACCTTC
J: TRBJ2-7; V: TRBV6-5; size: -; D: -; CDR3: CASSNPETPYEQYF; DNA: TGTGCCAGCAGCAATCCAGAAACCCCCTACGAGCAGTACTTC
J: TRBJ2-7; V: TRBV4-3; size: -; D: TRBD1; CDR3: CASSQRQGAYEQYF; DNA: TGCGCCAGCAGCCAAAGGCAGGGGGCCTACGAGCAGTACTTC
J: TRBJ1-1; V: TRBV5-1; size: -; D: -; CDR3: CASSLGTARNTEAFF; DNA: TGCGCCAGCAGCTTGGGGACAGCCAGGAACACTGAAGCTTTCTTT
J: TRBJ2-2; V: TRBV6-6; size: -; D: -; CDR3: CASSPFTGTGELFF; DNA: TGTGCCAGCAGTCCCTTTACAGGCACCGGGGAGCTGTTTTTT
J: TRBJ1-2; V: TRBV30; size: few; D: -; CDR3: CAWSYQANYGYTF; DNA: TGTGCCTGGAGTTATCAGGCTAACTATGGCTACACCTTC
J: TRBJ2-7; V: TRBV29-1; size: -; D: -; CDR3: CSVHGYLDEQYF; DNA: TGCAGCGTTCACGGATACCTAGACGAGCAGTACTTC
J: TRBJ2-3; V: TRBV5-1; size: -; D: -; CDR3: CASSLPGGSSTDTQYF; DNA: TGCGCCAGCAGCTTGCCAGGGGGGTCTAGCACAGATACGCAGTATTTT
J: TRBJ2-7; V: TRBV18; size: -; D: TRBD1; CDR3: CASSLTRGQDYEQYF; DNA: TGTGCCAGCTCACTCACGCGGGGACAGGACTACGAGCAGTACTTC
J: TRBJ1-2; V: TRBV6-1; size: -; D: -; CDR3: CASSEFLGLTYGYTF; DNA: TGTGCCAGCAGTGAATTTTTGGGACTCACCTATGGCTACACCTTC
J: TRBJ2-5; V: TRBV7-9; size: -; D: TRBD1; CDR3: CASSHRGSETQYF; DNA: TGTGCCAGCAGCCACAGGGGTTCGGAGACCCAGTACTTC
J: TRBJ2-7; V: TRBV7-9; size: few; D: -; CDR3: CASSFFTGYEQYF; DNA: TGTGCCAGCAGTTTCTTTACAGGGTACGAGCAGTACTTC
J: TRBJ1-6; V: TRBV6-5; size: -; D: TRBD1; CDR3: CASRYQTGVESPLHF; DNA: TGTGCCAGCAGGTATCAGACAGGGGTGGAGTCACCCCTCCACTTT
J: TRBJ1-1; V: TRBV18; size: -; D: -; CDR3: CASSQGVNTEAFF; DNA: TGTGCCAGCTCACAGGGGGTTAACACTGAAGCTTTCTTT
J: TRBJ2-3; V: TRBV9; size: -; D: TRBD2; CDR3: CASSATSGTTDTQYF; DNA: TGTGCCAGCAGCGCCACTAGCGGGACAACGGATACGCAGTATTTT
J: TRBJ1-1; V: TRBV4-3; size: -; D: -; CDR3: CASSQSYGRGTEAFF; DNA: TGCGCCAGCAGCCAATCCTACGGACGGGGCACTGAAGCTTTCTTT
J: TRBJ2-7; V: TRBV28; size: -; D: -; CDR3: CASSSSERIRYEQYF; DNA: TGTGCCAGCAGCTCATCGGAGCGGATAAGATACGAGCAGTACTTC
J: TRBJ2-7; V: TRBV5-1; size: few; D: TRBD2; CDR3: CASSLASGVSYEQYF; DNA: TGCGCCAGCAGCTTGGCTAGCGGGGTTTCCTACGAGCAGTACTTC
J: TRBJ2-1; V: TRBV2; size: -; D: -; CDR3: CASGFIGGEQFF; DNA: TGTGCCAGCGGTTTCATTGGAGGTGAGCAGTTCTTC
J: TRBJ2-5; V: TRBV5-6; size: -; D: -; CDR3: CASSLVQGRETQYF; DNA: TGTGCCAGCAGCTTGGTGCAGGGTAGAGAGACCCAGTACTTC
J: TRBJ2-3; V: TRBV5-1; size: -; D: TRBD2; CDR3: CASSPRGTTITDTQYF; DNA: TGCGCCAGCAGCCCGCGCGGGACTACAATCACAGATACGCAGTATTTT